This TCR beta chain was recovered during a study of CD8+ T cells in alopecia areata. The study's findings and limits: Higher clonality was seen in lesional scalp than in normal scalp, especially in alopecia totalis/universalis. TCRs were shared less clearly across patients than in mice, possibly for HLA-related reasons.

About this clone: Its target is unknown.

CDR1 is MNHEY, CDR2 SMNVEV, per germline (reference sequence). The V and J ends lost 3 bases and 2 bases respectively, with 11 bases between them. The CDR3 has 14 amino acids. RNA was extracted and reverse transcribed into cDNA as the sequencing template. Only in-frame clones appear in the TCRdb table, and some are missing; sequencing was by immunoSEQ multiplex PCR. The table has over 150,000 clones, around 50% seen once. Sequenced: CD8+ T cells sorted from blood. The clonotype originates from a human donor in good health. The chain combines TRBV27 with TRBJ2-7; possibly TRBD1 or TRBD2 for D (5 bases each). The CDR3 reads CASSFKGDPYEQYF. CDR3 nucleotide sequence: TGTGCCAGCAGTTTTAAAGGGGACCCCTACGAGCAGTACTTC.